The clone carrying this T cell receptor (beta chain) appeared a few times. Its antigen remains unknown. This entry comes from a study of persistence of HIV-infected CD4 T cells. Study summary: A median of about 8 years of suppressive ART preceded sampling.

This was the immunoSEQ version 4 assay in survey mode. Profiling relied on immunoSEQ multiplex PCR, and the TCRdb table lists in-frame clones only, not all of them. The table has about 40,000 clones, under 90% seen once. The CDR3 totals 12 residues. CDR1 is WSHSY and CDR2 is SAAADI in the germline V gene. V was clipped by 4 bases and J by 7 bases, with 7 bases between them. Study-level results: CMV- and Gag-responding cells had lower TCRbeta richness than CD3/CD28-responding cells. Within sorted populations, more oligoclonal TCRs accompanied more oligoclonal proviruses.

Overlapping HIV-1 Gag 15-mer peptides at approximately 1 ug per peptide per mL were used. CD40L-negative CD69-negative CD45RO-high memory CD4+ T cells were sorted as populations depleted of antigen-responding cells. Suppressive ART was started during chronic HIV-1 infection in these adults. The source material was cultured CD4+ T cells from PBMCs, sampled from a patient who received antiretroviral therapy. This sequence originates from an adult with HIV. The donor label of this sample is uncertain. The chain links TRBV10-2 to TRBJ2-2; no clear D. CDR3 protein: CASSVVFGELFF. CDR3 in DNA: TGCGCCAGCAGTGTAGTCTTCGGGGAGCTGTTTTTT.